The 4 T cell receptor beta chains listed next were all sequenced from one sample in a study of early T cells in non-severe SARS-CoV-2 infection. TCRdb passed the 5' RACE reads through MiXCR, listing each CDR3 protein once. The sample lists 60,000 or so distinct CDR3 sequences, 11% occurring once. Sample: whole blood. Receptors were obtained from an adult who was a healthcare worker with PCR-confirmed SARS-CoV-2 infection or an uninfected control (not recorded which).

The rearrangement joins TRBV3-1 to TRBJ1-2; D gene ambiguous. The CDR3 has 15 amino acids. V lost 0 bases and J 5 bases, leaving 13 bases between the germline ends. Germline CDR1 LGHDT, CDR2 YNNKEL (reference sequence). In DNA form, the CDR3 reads TGTGCCAGCAGCCAAGATACGTACCGCTCGTATGGCTACACCTTC. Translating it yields CASSQDTYRSYGYTF.

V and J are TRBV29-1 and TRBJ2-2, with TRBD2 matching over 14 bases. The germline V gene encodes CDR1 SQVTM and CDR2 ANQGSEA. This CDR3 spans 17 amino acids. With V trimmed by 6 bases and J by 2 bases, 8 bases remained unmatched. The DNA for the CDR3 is TGCAGCGTGGTCGGGACTAGCGGGGGAATTAACACCGGGGAGCTGTTTTTT. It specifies CSVVGTSGGINTGELFF.

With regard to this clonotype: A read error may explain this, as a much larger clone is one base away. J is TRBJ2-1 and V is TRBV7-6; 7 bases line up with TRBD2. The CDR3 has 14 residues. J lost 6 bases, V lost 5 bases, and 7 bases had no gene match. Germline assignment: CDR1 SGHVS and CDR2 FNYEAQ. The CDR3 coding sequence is TGTGCCAGCAGCCGTAGCGGGTGGACCAATGAGCAGTTCTTC. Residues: CASSRSGWTNEQFF.

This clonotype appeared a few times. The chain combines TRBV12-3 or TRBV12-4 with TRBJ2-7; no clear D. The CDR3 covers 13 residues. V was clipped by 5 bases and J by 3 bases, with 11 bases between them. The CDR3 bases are TGTGCCAGCAGTCTGGTAGTGTTCTACGAGCAGTACTTC. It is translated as CASSLVVFYEQYF.